This T cell receptor (beta chain) originates from a study of shared clonotypes between healthy human individuals. In the study overall: The cohort comprised a couple of women and a few men. Their ages spanned 18 to 49 years. Overall study results and limits: Clonotypes which were not shared had lower generation probabilities than clonotypes that all four donors shared. Sampling covered blood only; tissue repertoires likely differ. The study drew on few donors, limiting represented genetic and exposure-history diversity.

Using immunoSEQ multiplex PCR, the repertoire was profiled, and TCRdb retains in-frame clones only, with some absent. This sample carries 2 million to 3 million clones, 80% to 95% of them seen once, and the ten largest clones take 0.36%. This clone was counted once. Its antigen is unknown. Input material: naive CD4+ T cells from PBMCs. Subset denoted: CD45RA+ positively selected. The source is a young man in good health. Some clones in this sample may be carry-over from other donors' samples.

The CDR3 DNA reads as TGCACCAGCAGCCAAGATGGGTTGGCAGGGGGTGTAGCTAACTATGGCTACACCTTC. Translation gives CTSSQDGLAGGVANYGYTF. The chain joins TRBV1 to TRBJ1-2; whether TRBD1, the table's D call, matches the DNA was not checked. TRBV1 is tagged as a pseudogene. The CDR3 sequence is 19 residues long.